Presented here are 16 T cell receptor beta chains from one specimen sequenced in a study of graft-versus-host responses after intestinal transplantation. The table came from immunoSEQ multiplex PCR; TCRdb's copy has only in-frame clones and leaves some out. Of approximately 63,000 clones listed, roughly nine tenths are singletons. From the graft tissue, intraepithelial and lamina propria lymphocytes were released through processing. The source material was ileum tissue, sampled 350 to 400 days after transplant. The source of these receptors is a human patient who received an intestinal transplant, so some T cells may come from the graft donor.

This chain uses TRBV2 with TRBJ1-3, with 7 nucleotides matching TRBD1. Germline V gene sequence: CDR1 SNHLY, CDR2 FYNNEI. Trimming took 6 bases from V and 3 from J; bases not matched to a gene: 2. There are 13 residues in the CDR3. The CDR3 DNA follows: TGTGCCAGCAGCCGGGACAGTGGAAACACCATATATTTT. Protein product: CASSRDSGNTIYF.

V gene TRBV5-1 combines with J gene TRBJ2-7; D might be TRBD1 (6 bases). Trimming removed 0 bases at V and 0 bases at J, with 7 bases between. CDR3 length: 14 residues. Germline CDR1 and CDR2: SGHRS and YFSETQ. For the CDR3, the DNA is TGCGCCAGCAGCTTGGAAGGGGGCTCCTACGAGCAGTACTTC. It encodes CASSLEGGSYEQYF. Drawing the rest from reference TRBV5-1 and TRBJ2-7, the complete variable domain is KAGVTQTPRYLIKTRGQQVTLSCSPISGHRSVSWYQQTPGQGLQFLFEYFSETQRNKGNFPGRFSGRQFSNSRSEMNVSTLELGDSALYLCASSLEGGSYEQYFGPGTRLTVT.

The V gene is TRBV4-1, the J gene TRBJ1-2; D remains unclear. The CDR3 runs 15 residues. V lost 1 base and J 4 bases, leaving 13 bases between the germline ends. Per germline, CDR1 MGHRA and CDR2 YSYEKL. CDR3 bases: TGCGCCAGCAGCCAAGGTCGAGGCCTCGGCTATGGCTACACCTTC. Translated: CASSQGRGLGYGYTF.

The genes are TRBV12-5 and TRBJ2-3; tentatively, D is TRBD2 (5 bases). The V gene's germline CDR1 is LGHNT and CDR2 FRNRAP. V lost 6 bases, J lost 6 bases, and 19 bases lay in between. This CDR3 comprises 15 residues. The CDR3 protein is CASGRPVLSGDTQYF. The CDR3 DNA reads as TGTGCTAGTGGGCGCCCGGTATTGTCGGGGGATACGCAGTATTTT.

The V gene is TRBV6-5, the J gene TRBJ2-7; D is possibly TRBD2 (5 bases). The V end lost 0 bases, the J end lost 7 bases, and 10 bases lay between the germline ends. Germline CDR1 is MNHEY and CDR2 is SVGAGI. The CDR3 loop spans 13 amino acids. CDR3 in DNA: TGTGCCAGCAGTTACTCGAAGGGCGGGGAGCAGTACTTC. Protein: CASSYSKGGEQYF.

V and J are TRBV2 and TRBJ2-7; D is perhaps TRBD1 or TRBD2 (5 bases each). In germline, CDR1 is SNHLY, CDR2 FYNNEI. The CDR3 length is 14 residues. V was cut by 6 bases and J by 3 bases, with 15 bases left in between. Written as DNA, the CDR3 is TGTGCCAGCAGCCCCCGGGACCCACTCTACGAGCAGTACTTC. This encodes CASSPRDPLYEQYF. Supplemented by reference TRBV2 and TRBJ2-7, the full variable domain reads EPEVTQTPSHQVTQMGQEVILRCVPISNHLYFYWYRQILGQKVEFLVSFYNNEISEKSEIFDDQFSVERPDGSNFTLKIRSTKLEDSAMYFCASSPRDPLYEQYFGPGTRLTVT.

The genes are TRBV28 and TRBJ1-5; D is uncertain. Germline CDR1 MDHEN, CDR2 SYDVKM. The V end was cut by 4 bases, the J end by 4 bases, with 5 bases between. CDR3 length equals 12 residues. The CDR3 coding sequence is TGTGCCAGCAGTTGGAGGAATCAGCCCCAGCATTTT. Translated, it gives CASSWRNQPQHF.

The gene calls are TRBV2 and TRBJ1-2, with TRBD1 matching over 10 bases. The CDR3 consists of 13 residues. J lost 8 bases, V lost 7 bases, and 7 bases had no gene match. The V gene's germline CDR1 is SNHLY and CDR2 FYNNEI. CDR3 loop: CASTLDRGEGYTF. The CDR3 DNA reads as TGTGCCAGCACCCTGGACAGGGGGGAAGGCTACACCTTC.

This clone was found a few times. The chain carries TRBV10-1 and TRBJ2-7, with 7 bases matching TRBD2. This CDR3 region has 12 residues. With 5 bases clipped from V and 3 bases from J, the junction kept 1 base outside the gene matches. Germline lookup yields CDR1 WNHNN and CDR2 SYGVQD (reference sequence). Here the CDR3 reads CASSLAVYEQYF. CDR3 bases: TGCGCCAGCAGTCTAGCGGTCTACGAGCAGTACTTC.

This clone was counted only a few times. This CDR3 reads CASLPRGGNTEAFF. In DNA, the CDR3 is TGTGCCAGCCTTCCGCGGGGAGGCAACACTGAAGCTTTCTTT. V gene TRBV13 combines with J gene TRBJ1-1; D not resolved. Looked up from germline, CDR1 is PRHDT and CDR2 is FYEKMQ (reference sequence). Trimming stripped 8 bases from V and 2 bases from J, with 15 bases between. The length of the CDR3 is 14 residues. The full variable domain, rest sourced from reference TRBV13 and TRBJ1-1, is AAGVIQSPRHLIKEKRETATLKCYPIPRHDTVYWYQQGPGQDPQFLISFYEKMQSDKGSIPDRFSAQQFSDYHSELNMSSLELGDSALYFCASLPRGGNTEAFFGQGTRLTVV.

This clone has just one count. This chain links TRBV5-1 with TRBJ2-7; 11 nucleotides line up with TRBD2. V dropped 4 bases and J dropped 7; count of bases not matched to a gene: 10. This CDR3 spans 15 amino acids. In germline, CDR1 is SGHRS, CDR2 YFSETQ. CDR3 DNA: TGCGCCAGCAGCCACCCTAGCGGGAGGATTCGGGAGCAGTACTTC. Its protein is CASSHPSGRIREQYF.

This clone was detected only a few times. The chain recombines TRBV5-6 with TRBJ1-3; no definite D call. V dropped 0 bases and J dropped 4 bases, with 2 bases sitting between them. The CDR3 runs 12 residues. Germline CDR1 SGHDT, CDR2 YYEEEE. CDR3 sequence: CASSLAGNTIYF. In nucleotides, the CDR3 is TGTGCCAGCAGCTTGGCAGGAAACACCATATATTTT.

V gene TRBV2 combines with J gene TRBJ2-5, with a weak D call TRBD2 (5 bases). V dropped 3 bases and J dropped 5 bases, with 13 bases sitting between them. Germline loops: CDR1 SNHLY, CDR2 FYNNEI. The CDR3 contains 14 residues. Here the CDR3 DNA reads TGTGCCAGCAGTGAGCGGGCATTGAGGGAGACCCAGTACTTC. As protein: CASSERALRETQYF.

The CDR3 loop reads CASSLPGATDTQYF. The CDR3 DNA follows: TGTGCCAGCAGTTTACCAGGGGCCACAGATACGCAGTATTTT. J is TRBJ2-3 and V is TRBV28; the D gene is possibly TRBD1 (6 bases). Trimming pared 2 bases from V and 2 bases from J, leaving 8 bases between. The germline V gene encodes CDR1 MDHEN and CDR2 SYDVKM. The CDR3 loop spans 14 amino acids.

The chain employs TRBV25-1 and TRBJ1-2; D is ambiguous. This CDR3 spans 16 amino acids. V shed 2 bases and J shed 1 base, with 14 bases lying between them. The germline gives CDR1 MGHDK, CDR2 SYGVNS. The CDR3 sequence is CASSERGTTVNYGYTF. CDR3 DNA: TGTGCCAGCAGTGAACGGGGAACAACAGTTAACTATGGCTACACCTTC.

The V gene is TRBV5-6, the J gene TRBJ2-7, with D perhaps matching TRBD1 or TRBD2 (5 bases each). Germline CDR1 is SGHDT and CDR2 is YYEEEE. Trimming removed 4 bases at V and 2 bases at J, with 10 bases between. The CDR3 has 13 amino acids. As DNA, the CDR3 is TGTGCCAGCAGCGGGGACGGAGCCTACGAGCAGTACTTC. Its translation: CASSGDGAYEQYF.